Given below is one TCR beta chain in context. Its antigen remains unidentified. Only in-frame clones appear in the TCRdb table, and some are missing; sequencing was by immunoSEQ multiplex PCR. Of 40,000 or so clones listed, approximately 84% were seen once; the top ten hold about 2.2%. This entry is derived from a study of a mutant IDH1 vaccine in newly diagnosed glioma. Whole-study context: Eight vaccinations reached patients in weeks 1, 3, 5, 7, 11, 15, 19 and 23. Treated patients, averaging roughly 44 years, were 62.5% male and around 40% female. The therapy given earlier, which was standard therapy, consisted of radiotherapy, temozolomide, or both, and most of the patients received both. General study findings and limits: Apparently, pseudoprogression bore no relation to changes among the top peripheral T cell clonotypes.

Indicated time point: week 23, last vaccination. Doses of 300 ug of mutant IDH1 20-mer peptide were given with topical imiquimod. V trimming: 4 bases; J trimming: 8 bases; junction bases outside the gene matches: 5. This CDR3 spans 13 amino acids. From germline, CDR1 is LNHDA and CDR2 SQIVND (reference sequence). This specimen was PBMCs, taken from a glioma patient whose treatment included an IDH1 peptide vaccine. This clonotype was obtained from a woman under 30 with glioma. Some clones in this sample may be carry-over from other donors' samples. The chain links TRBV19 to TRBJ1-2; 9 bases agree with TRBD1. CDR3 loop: CASSRDRVEGYTF. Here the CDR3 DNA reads TGTGCCAGTAGTAGGGACAGGGTGGAAGGCTACACCTTC.